The clone carrying this T cell receptor (beta chain) occurred many times. Its antigen is not known. This CDR3 has 13 residues. Trimming at V came to 5 bases and at J to 5 bases, leaving 2 bases not matched to a gene. RNA transcripts provided the source from which TCR beta CDR3 regions were amplified. With the HTBI primer set, the TCR CDR3 went through a first round of RT-PCR. TCRdb re-derived calls from the multiplex PCR reads in MiXCR, one entry per CDR3 protein. The sample has roughly 420,000 distinct CDR3 sequences, roughly an eighth seen once. These data come from a study of T cells in Graves' hyperthyroidism and ophthalmopathy. Across the study: Pretreatment peripheral blood was obtained at initial diagnosis. Broader study findings: Blood also carried most thyroid clonotypes expanded above 0.001.

Lactation, pregnancy, other autoimmune disease or uncontrolled infection led to exclusion of patients. The clonotype originates from a woman under 30 with Graves' hyperthyroidism. Source material: blood. The chain is built from TRBV12-3 or TRBV12-4 and TRBJ1-5; TRBD1 matches 8 bases. DNA for the CDR3: TGTGCCAGCAGTCCGACAGGGGATCAGCCCCAGCATTTT. Its translation is CASSPTGDQPQHF.